This T cell receptor (beta chain) was identified in a study of shared clonotypes between healthy human individuals (dated by TCRdb to about 2020). Some background on the complete study: The cohort included a few men and a couple of women between 18 and 49 years of age. Blood TCR repertoires of several healthy adults were deeply sequenced to estimate repertoire size and the extent of clonotype sharing between individuals. To increase sequencing depth and limit assay-specific biases, TCR repertoire library preparation and sequencing were carried out by different laboratories using diverse techniques. For each donor, CD4 naive and CD4 memory were each given three plates, CD8 naive was given two plates, and CD8 memory was given one plate. Each donor's leukapheresis produced roughly between about 0.8 and 10 billion PBMCs. The research as a whole found: The small number of donors limited the genetic and exposure-history diversity represented. Incomplete sequencing was indicated by rarefaction of sorted-subset datasets, despite the large sequencing depth. Pairwise subsampling indicated that sequencing depth was expected to affect the degree of clonotype sharing among donors. Across a few donors, about 4.5% of naive CD4, approximately 3.6% of naive CD8, 2% to 2.5% of memory CD4, and 0.4% to 0.45% of memory CD8 clonotypes were shared. Clonotypes shared by all four sorted-subset donors showed higher generation probabilities than non-shared clonotypes. Larger estimated clonotype richness was generally found for naive subsets than for memory subsets. Sampling was restricted to blood, and TCR repertoires in tissues likely differ from the TCR repertoires found in blood.

There are many counts of this clone. It lacks a known antigen. One base away there is no much larger clone; base qualities are not given. Donors were healthy HIV-negative adults with no recently reported acute infections or vaccinations. Only Caucasian adults living in Nashville, Tennessee, USA were represented among the donors. CD4+ T cells were enriched by magnetic negative selection, after which naive cells were positively selected on CD45RA and the negative fraction was taken as the memory subset. Blood was collected by leukapheresis, and PBMCs were isolated by Ficoll-Histopaque density gradient centrifugation and then cryopreserved in liquid nitrogen vapor phase. Purity and quantity of every magnetically sorted T cell population were checked by analytical flow cytometry. From each sorted fraction, genomic DNA was isolated and quantified by UV absorbance on a Nanodrop 2000c. V is pared back by 6 bases and J by 4 bases, with 13 bases lying between the germline termini. The CDR3 runs 14 residues from the cysteine to the phenylalanine. The CDR3 DNA has 42 bases and is translated from base 1. Based on the germline V gene, the CDR1 and CDR2 sequences are MNHEY and SVGAGI.

Using the deep immunoSEQ assay, TCR CDR3 regions were amplified from genomic DNA by multiplex PCR. For each cell subset, the extracted genomic DNA was distributed evenly across all wells of several immunoSEQ 96-well plates, and each plate served as one replicate. For sorted subsets, approximately 190 ng genomic DNA, equal to approximately 30,000 T cell genomes, was loaded into each replicate PCR. Purified libraries were quantified with a Qubit 3.0 fluorometer, sized on a Bioanalyzer 2100, and re-quantified with the KAPA Library Quantification kit. Each immunoSEQ 96-well plate was sequenced on its own single-read 150-cycle Illumina NextSeq 550 flow cell. As for the original processing: Because the immunoSEQ output held only junctional sequences and lacked quality scores, the filtering could not match the filtering applied to full-length reads. To assign V/J genes and CDR3, sequences were annotated using PyIR, a Python wrapper for IgBLAST v1.9, with IMGT germline references. Reads were removed for weak V/J assignments (E-value above 1e-6), missing CDR3, stop codons, out-of-frame junctions, or ambiguous translated residues. V3J clonotypes were defined as sequences sharing the same inferred V gene, J gene, and CDR3 amino acid sequence. Percentage overlap between repertoires was computed as shared unique clonotypes divided by the size of the smaller repertoire. Three approaches were used to assess repertoire richness: RTK rarefaction, the Chao1 estimator, and Recon v2.1 estimates of unobserved clonotypes. Generation probabilities were computed with OLGA for all TCRbeta clonotypes obtained by the gDNA method from several donors. This immuneACCESS table, as held by TCRdb, lists in-frame sequences with V and J called but not all clones. Of the missing ones, under half trace to an unresolved V gene in checked studies; the others have no known cause. V and J calls and clone size are as listed in that table; D and trimming were resolved from the DNA. Across this sample there are over 700,000 clones, with over 55% seen only once. The ten largest clones take up under 2% of the sample.

The source material was memory CD4+ T cells sorted from blood. This specimen's cell subset or site label, per the study, means: CD45RA-negative fraction. The chain couples TRBV6-5 to TRBJ1-5; the D segment could be TRBD1, given 5 matching bases. The source is a young woman in good health. The sequenced DNA is TGTGCCAGCAGGGGACCGGGGGATAATCAGCCCCAGCATTTT. This encodes CASRGPGDNQPQHF.